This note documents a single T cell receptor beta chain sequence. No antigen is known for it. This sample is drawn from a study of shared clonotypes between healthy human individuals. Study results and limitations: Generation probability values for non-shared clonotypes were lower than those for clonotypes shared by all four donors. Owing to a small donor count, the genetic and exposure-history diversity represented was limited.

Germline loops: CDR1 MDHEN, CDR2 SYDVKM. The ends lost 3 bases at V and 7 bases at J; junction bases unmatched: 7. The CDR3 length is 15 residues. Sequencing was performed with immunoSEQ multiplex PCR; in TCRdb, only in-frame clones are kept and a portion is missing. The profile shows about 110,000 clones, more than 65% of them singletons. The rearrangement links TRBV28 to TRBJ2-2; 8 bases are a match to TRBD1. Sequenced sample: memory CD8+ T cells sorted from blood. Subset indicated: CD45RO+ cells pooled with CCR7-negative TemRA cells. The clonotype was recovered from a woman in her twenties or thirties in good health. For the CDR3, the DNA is TGTGCCAGCAGTTTTCGCCAGGGGGCGAACGGGGAGCTGTTTTTT. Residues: CASSFRQGANGELFF.